This TCR beta chain was obtained from a study of T cell responses to AZD1222 COVID-19 vaccine. Regarding the study as a whole: Close to half of all spike-specific TCRs reportedly target regions of the variants that are unmutated. Just five or six AZD1222 recipients were seropositive at baseline. Donors were chiefly white British, with a greater number of females, and clonal diversity was perhaps underestimated.

Concerning this clone itself: The antigen is unknown.

Germline V lookup: CDR1 SGHTA, CDR2 FQGNSA. Between the trimmed V and J ends, which lost 5 bases and 1 base, there was a span of 14 bases. The CDR3 runs 15 residues. Sequencing was performed with immunoSEQ multiplex PCR; in TCRdb, only in-frame clones are kept and a portion is missing. The repertoire holds some 97,000 clones, roughly 86% seen once, with around 4.4% in the top ten. This chain joins TRBV7-2 and TRBJ1-1; D is perhaps TRBD1 (6 bases). This material consisted of peripheral blood, taken on day 0 of MenACWY control vaccination. This TCR was recovered from an adult in good health. CDR3 loop: CASSTPGDQNTEAFF. The CDR3 coding sequence is TGTGCCAGCAGCACTCCAGGGGATCAGAACACTGAAGCTTTCTTT.